This paragraph covers one T cell receptor beta chain sequence. The antigen is unknown. An Oncomine TCR Beta short-read assay was used to sequence the DNA from cultured CD4+ T cells. MiXCR, run by TCRdb on the PCR reads, gives a single entry per CDR3 protein. The sample lists 9,000 to 13,000 distinct CDR3 sequences, roughly half occurring once. The data are from a study of vaccination and CD4 T cells after COVID-19. Study in general: Convalescent donors: six male, four female; seven Caucasian, two Asian, one multiracial, two Hispanic. A median of about 100 days (range 35 to 161) separated diagnosis from post-COVID sampling.

Treatment given: approximately 9-day PBMC culture with coronavirus spike peptide pools or control peptides (ViraFEST assay). Antigen-specific T cells were expanded with peptide pools by ViraFEST, and TCRs were then sequenced. V was trimmed by 5 bases and J by 2 bases, leaving 10 bases between them. There are 12 residues in the CDR3. Per the germline V gene, CDR1 is DFQATT and CDR2 is SNEGSKA (reference sequence). Material for sequencing was CD4+ T cells from blood, cultured in vitro. The receptor was isolated from a human donor who had recovered from COVID-19. The rearrangement links TRBV20-1 to TRBJ2-7; possibly TRBD2 for D (6 bases). The CDR3 DNA sequence: TGCAGTGCTCTGACGGGGGCCTACGAGCAGTACTTC. Its translation: CSALTGAYEQYF.